The 24 T cell receptor beta chains in this list originate from one sample, sequenced in a study of T cell repertoires in cytomegalovirus infection. TCRdb ran MiXCR on the reads and lists one entry per CDR3 protein. The repertoire consists of roughly 190,000 distinct CDR3 sequences, with 8.5% to 10% occurring once and the leading ten covering roughly 5%. The source material was PBMCs. The receptor source for this set is a human donor in good health (CMV status not recorded). Some clones in this sample may be carry-over from other donors' samples.

This clonotype was detected a few times. The V gene is TRBV7-9, the J gene TRBJ2-1; TRBD2 aligns across 7 bases. The ends lost 5 bases at V and 0 bases at J; junction bases unmatched: 10. CDR1 and CDR2 (germline): SEHNR, FQNEAQ (reference sequence). The CDR3 has 17 residues. As DNA, the CDR3 is TGTGCCAGCAGCCCTCAGGGAGGGACGAGCTCCTACAATGAGCAGTTCTTC. Translated, it gives CASSPQGGTSSYNEQFF.

This clonotype occurred many times. V and J are TRBV7-2 and TRBJ2-7; D uncertain. Trimming left V 6 bases short and J 6 bases short, with 18 bases between. This CDR3 is built from 14 residues. Germline CDR1 is SGHTA and CDR2 is FQGNSA. CDR3 loop: CASRKTGSAGEQYF. The CDR3, as DNA: TGTGCCAGCAGGAAAACCGGGTCAGCCGGCGAGCAGTACTTC.

The chain is built from TRBV28 and TRBJ1-1, with TRBD1 matching 9 bases. This CDR3 region has 13 residues. Germline values: CDR1 MDHEN, CDR2 SYDVKM. The J segment lost 10 bases and the V segment lost 5 bases, leaving 8 bases of the junction unmatched. CDR3 protein: CASSPGQGLRAFF. CDR3 nucleotide sequence: TGTGCCAGCAGTCCAGGACAGGGGTTAAGAGCTTTCTTT.

The chain combines TRBV14 with TRBJ2-7; D perhaps matches TRBD2 (6 bases). Trimming cost V 4 bases and J 5 bases, with 15 bases left between them. The CDR3 extends over 14 amino acids. Germline CDR1 reads SGHDN; CDR2 reads FVKESK. For the CDR3, the DNA is TGTGCCAGCAGCCGATGGGGAGGCGGGAACGAGCAGTACTTC. It encodes CASSRWGGGNEQYF. Complete variable domain (other parts from reference TRBV14 and TRBJ2-7): EAGVTQFPSHSVIEKGQTVTLRCDPISGHDNLYWYRRVMGKEIKFLLHFVKESKQDESGMPNNRFLAERTGGTYSTLKVQPAELEDSGVYFCASSRWGGGNEQYFGPGTRLTVT.

This clonotype occurred many times. The chain recombines TRBV20-1 with TRBJ2-1; possibly TRBD1 for D (6 bases). V dropped 3 bases and J dropped 5 bases, with 14 bases sitting between them. The CDR3 runs to 14 residues. Germline loops: CDR1 DFQATT, CDR2 SNEGSKA (reference sequence). CDR3 nucleotides: TGCAGTGCTAGGGGGGCAGGAGTCAACAATGAGCAGTTCTTC. Its protein product is CSARGAGVNNEQFF.

In regard to this clonotype: One end of the junction varies from germline; a read error may be responsible. The chain couples TRBV7-9 to TRBJ2-7; no clear D gene. Germline V gene lookup returns CDR1 SEHNR and CDR2 FQNEAQ (reference sequence). The CDR3 runs 10 residues. The CDR3 sequence: CASSLGEQYF. The CDR3 DNA is TGTGCTAGCAGCTTGGGCGAGCAGTACTTC.

This clonotype was counted between two and nine times. V is TRBV20-1 and J is TRBJ1-2; D is unclear. This CDR3 has 13 residues. V lost 1 base to trimming and J lost 2 bases, with 8 bases between them. From germline, CDR1 is DFQATT and CDR2 SNEGSKA (reference sequence). In DNA, the CDR3 is TGCAGTGCTAGAGTGGCGGGAAACTATGGCTACACCTTC. Translation gives CSARVAGNYGYTF.

This clonotype was counted at least ten times. V usage is TRBV2 and J usage is TRBJ1-2; D uncertain. With 1 base removed from V and 8 bases from J, the gap between germline ends came to 8 bases. Germline values: CDR1 SNHLY, CDR2 FYNNEI. This CDR3 has 12 amino acids. CDR3 coding DNA: TGTGCCAGCAGTGAAGGACCTGGGGGCTACACCTTC. Translated: CASSEGPGGYTF.

This clonotype occurred many times. The V and J genes are TRBV7-2 and TRBJ2-3; no reliable D call. The CDR3 covers 12 residues. V was clipped by 5 bases and J by 7 bases, with 10 bases between them. Germline V gene lookup returns CDR1 SGHTA and CDR2 FQGNSA. The CDR3 protein is CASSQLMNTQYF. CDR3 nucleotide sequence: TGTGCCAGCAGCCAACTGATGAATACGCAGTATTTT.

This clonotype showed up just a few times. V and J are TRBV19 and TRBJ1-2; D gene ambiguous. Germline V gene data show CDR1 as LNHDA and CDR2 as SQIVND (reference sequence). The CDR3 covers 13 residues. The V end was cut by 7 bases, the J end by 4 bases, with 13 bases between. The CDR3: CASTPRWVYGYTF. CDR3 DNA: TGTGCCAGTACTCCCCGCTGGGTCTATGGCTACACCTTC. Based on the CDR3 plus reference TRBV19 and TRBJ1-2, the full variable domain is DGGITQSPKYLFRKEGQNVTLSCEQNLNHDAMYWYRQDPGQGLRLIYYSQIVNDFQKGDIAEGYSVSREKKESFPLTVTSAQKNPTAFYLCASTPRWVYGYTFGSGTRLTVV.

This clonotype was observed a single time. The V gene is TRBV28, the J gene TRBJ2-5, with D possibly matching TRBD1 (6 bases). V dropped 7 bases and J dropped 4 bases, with 16 bases sitting between them. CDR1 MDHEN and CDR2 SYDVKM come from the germline V gene. There are 14 residues in the CDR3. The DNA of the CDR3 is TGTGCCAGCATGTCGCAGGGGCCCCCAGAGACCCAGTACTTC. Translation: CASMSQGPPETQYF.

This clonotype was counted only a few times. The gene calls are TRBV9 and TRBJ2-2, with 11 positions matching TRBD2. This CDR3 contains 17 residues. Germline assignment: CDR1 SGDLS and CDR2 YYNGEE. V lost 4 bases and J lost 6; bases outside the gene matches: 11. The CDR3 bases are TGTGCCAGCAGCTATACTAGCGGGAGTGCTCCGGCCGGGGAGCTGTTTTTT. It specifies CASSYTSGSAPAGELFF.

This clonotype appeared many times. The chain couples TRBV25-1 to TRBJ1-1, with D hard to call. Germline lookup yields CDR1 MGHDK and CDR2 SYGVNS. V lost 4 bases and J lost 1, with 10 bases in between. The CDR3 covers 14 residues. The CDR3 sequence is CASSGVGRNTEAFF. The CDR3 DNA follows: TGTGCCAGCAGTGGAGTCGGGAGGAACACTGAAGCTTTCTTT.

This clonotype appeared once. The CDR3: CASSTQVRGSEAFF. CDR3 sequence (DNA): TGTGCCAGTAGTACCCAGGTGAGAGGATCTGAAGCTTTCTTT. V and J are TRBV19 and TRBJ1-1; the D is unclear. The germline V and J ends were trimmed by 4 bases and 6 bases, with 15 bases remaining between them. Germline values: CDR1 LNHDA, CDR2 SQIVND (reference sequence). The CDR3 totals 14 residues.

This clonotype was recorded many times. The chain combines TRBV7-2 with TRBJ1-1, with 8 bases matching TRBD1. This CDR3 is 16 amino acids long. Germline trimming cut 5 bases from V and 6 bases from J; bases unmatched to any gene: 14. Germline CDR1 reads SGHTA; CDR2 reads FQGNSA. The CDR3 protein is CASSRGETGGIPEAFF. The CDR3, as DNA: TGTGCCAGCAGCCGTGGCGAAACAGGGGGAATACCTGAAGCTTTCTTT.

This clonotype was recorded many times. The chain couples TRBV7-2 to TRBJ1-4; 10 bases agree with TRBD1. The CDR3 loop spans 15 amino acids. From germline, CDR1 is SGHTA and CDR2 FQGNSA. V lost 5 bases, J lost 8 bases, and 8 bases stayed unmatched. CDR3 region: CASSGPGTGVEKLFF. CDR3 bases: TGTGCCAGCAGCGGACCCGGGACAGGGGTGGAAAAACTGTTTTTT.

The chain combines TRBV7-2 with TRBJ1-5; 9 bases align to TRBD1. V lost 1 base to trimming and J lost 6 bases; unmatched junction nucleotides: 4. The CDR3 totals 15 residues. CDR1 and CDR2 from the germline V gene are SGHTA and FQGNSA. The CDR3 is CASSLEGQGAQPQHF. The CDR3 bases are TGTGCCAGCAGCTTAGAGGGACAGGGAGCTCAGCCCCAGCATTTT.

This clonotype was counted only a few times. The V and J genes are TRBV20-1 and TRBJ2-3; the D is unclear. Germline-derived CDR1 and CDR2 are DFQATT and SNEGSKA (reference sequence). CDR3 length equals 14 residues. Trimming left V 0 bases short and J 4 bases short, with 11 bases between. DNA of the CDR3: TGCAGTGCTAGAGATCCCCGCACGGCAGATACGCAGTATTTT. Translation gives CSARDPRTADTQYF.

Many counts were recorded for this clonotype. V usage is TRBV7-2 and J usage is TRBJ1-2, with unresolved D. The V gene lost 5 bases and the J gene lost 3 bases, with 10 bases spanning the gap. Germline CDR1 reads SGHTA; CDR2 reads FQGNSA. The CDR3 contains 13 residues. CDR3 region: CASSPSWDYGYTF. The DNA of the CDR3 is TGTGCCAGCAGCCCCTCATGGGACTATGGCTACACCTTC.

This clonotype has a count of ten or more. This chain uses TRBV6-6 with TRBJ2-3; D is tentatively TRBD1 or TRBD2 (6 bases each). This CDR3 has 16 residues. Germline V gives CDR1 MNHNY, CDR2 SVGAGI (reference sequence). V gave up 2 bases and J gave up 1 base, with 13 bases separating them. The CDR3 protein is CASSYGAGHRTDTQYF. CDR3 coding DNA: TGTGCCAGCAGTTACGGTGCGGGACACCGCACAGATACGCAGTATTTT.

In this sample, this clonotype turned up many times. The rearrangement joins TRBV7-2 to TRBJ2-7; D unresolved. Per germline, CDR1 SGHTA and CDR2 FQGNSA. Between the trimmed V and J ends, which lost 4 bases and 2 bases, there was a span of 12 bases. CDR3 size: 14 residues. The CDR3 bases are TGTGCCAGCAGCTCCCCCGGGTATCCCTACGAGCAGTACTTC. The encoded protein is CASSSPGYPYEQYF.

The genes are TRBV19 and TRBJ1-5, with D unclear. Germline lookup yields CDR1 LNHDA and CDR2 SQIVND (reference sequence). V was clipped by 5 bases and J by 4 bases, with 9 bases between them. There are 13 residues in the CDR3. The chain's CDR3 is CASSGQPNQPQHF. The CDR3 region has the DNA TGTGCCAGTAGTGGGCAGCCAAATCAGCCCCAGCATTTT.

This clonotype has only a few counts. The V gene is TRBV12-3 or TRBV12-4, the J gene TRBJ1-5; D call uncertain. V lost 2 bases to trimming and J lost 3 bases, with 8 bases between them. The CDR3 consists of 14 residues. The CDR3 spells CASSLQHHNQPQHF. CDR3 in DNA: TGTGCCAGCAGTTTACAGCACCACAATCAGCCCCAGCATTTT.

At least ten counts were recorded for this clonotype. V usage is TRBV28 and J usage is TRBJ2-1; weak D call: TRBD2 (5 bases). The CDR3 spans 12 residues. The V end was cut by 5 bases, the J end by 11 bases, with 13 bases between. Germline CDR1 reads MDHEN; CDR2 reads SYDVKM. CDR3 sequence (DNA): TGTGCCAGCAGTCAACGCCGGGATCAGCAGTTCTTC. Amino acid sequence: CASSQRRDQQFF.